The present entry profiles one TCR beta chain with its context. The data derive from a study of blood T cell repertoires in COVID-19. Grouping used clinical history reported by participants in a survey and questionnaire. TCRdb keeps only in-frame clones here, not all; method: immunoSEQ multiplex PCR. The sample includes 150,000 to 200,000 clones, approximately 88% seen only once; the top ten take 5.2%. The V end was cut by 5 bases, the J end by 3 bases, with 14 bases between. The germline gives CDR1 SGHTA, CDR2 FQGNSA. The CDR3 covers 14 residues. The source material was PBMCs or T cells enriched from blood (not recorded which). The sequence was collected from a man in his sixties or seventies who had been exposed to COVID-19. The genes are TRBV7-2 and TRBJ2-7, with a weak D call TRBD2 (7 bases). The CDR3 sequence: CASSQGRGIYEQYF. The CDR3 DNA follows: TGTGCCAGCAGCCAGGGGAGGGGGATCTACGAGCAGTACTTC.